The T cell receptor (beta chain) described here comes from a study of blood T cell repertoires in COVID-19. Turning to the study itself: From the United States, Italy and Spain came samples of acute and convalescent COVID-19.

Authors' data handling: Counts of nucleated cells, estimated from reference gene primer amplification, were obtained. The table came from immunoSEQ multiplex PCR; TCRdb's copy has only in-frame clones and leaves some out. Clone size and V and J calls were adopted from that table, with D and trimming inferred from the DNA. The data contain around 130,000 clones, around 80% of them seen just once; the ten biggest clones take up 1.5% to 2%. CDR3 length equals 18 residues. Germline-derived CDR1 and CDR2 are MNHEY and SVGEGT. The V and J ends lost 2 bases and 0 bases, in that order; junction bases with no gene match: 11.

This sequence was found in a man aged 70 or older with acute or convalescent COVID-19. Sequencing was done on a sample of peripheral blood. The rearrangement links TRBV6-2 or TRBV6-3 to TRBJ2-5, with 8 bases matching TRBD2. In DNA form, the CDR3 reads TGTGCCAGCAGTTACCACATGCTGGGCGGGGGGTACCAAGAGACCCAGTACTTC. The encoded protein is CASSYHMLGGGYQETQYF.